The 27 T cell receptor beta chains listed next were all sequenced from one sample in a study of tissue T cells after allogeneic stem cell transplantation. Stated time point: mouse harvest day 14 after allogeneic transplant. Each mouse received 10^7 T-cell-depleted marrow cells plus 10^6 splenic CD5+ T cells by tail vein. Data came from immunoSEQ multiplex PCR; TCRdb stores just in-frame clones and leaves some out. Among fewer than 5,500 clones listed, around a third were seen once. Source material: skin. All receptors come from a female BALB/c mouse given C57BL/6 T cells with graft-versus-host disease after an allogeneic hematopoietic cell transplant.

This clone occurred a few times. Gene names follow the mouse nomenclature. The DNA ends 1 residue before the CDR3 does, and the rest of the CDR3 is filled in from the germline J gene. The chain recombines TRBV26 with TRBJ2-5; D possibly matches TRBD1 or TRBD2 (5 bases each). Germline CDR1 and CDR2: KGHPV and FQNQEV (reference sequence). The germline V and J ends were trimmed by 2 bases and 5 bases, with 8 bases remaining between them. The CDR3 totals 13 residues. The CDR3 spells CASSLGGRDTQYF. The part of the CDR3 DNA that was read is TGTGCCAGCAGTCTGGGGGGAAGAGACACCCAGTAC.

Within the sample, this clone is medium-sized. Mouse gene names and germline throughout. The sequenced fragment ends 1 residue before the CDR3 boundary, so the rest is inferred from the germline J gene. The rearrangement joins TRBV26 to TRBJ1-2; the match to TRBD1 covers 8 bases. The V and J ends lost 6 bases and 2 bases, in that order; junction bases with no gene match: 2. The CDR3 has 13 residues. Germline loops: CDR1 KGHPV, CDR2 FQNQEV (reference sequence). The CDR3 reads CASSRQGNSDYTF. Incomplete CDR3 DNA: TGTGCCAGCAGCCGACAGGGGAACTCCGACTACACC.

Points on this clone: Mouse gene names apply. The CDR3 extends 1 residue past the end of the read, so its final part is completed from the germline J gene. V gene TRBV12-2 combines with J gene TRBJ2-5; 7 bases are a match to TRBD1. Trimming removed 2 bases from V and 0 bases from J; junction bases left unmatched: 1. Per the germline V gene, CDR1 is SGHLS and CDR2 is HYDKME. This CDR3 has 14 amino acids. The sequenced part of the CDR3 DNA is TGTGCCAGCTCTCCGGACAGGAACCAAGACACCCAGTAC. Protein sequence: CASSPDRNQDTQY. The entire CDR3 sequence reads CASSPDRNQDTQYF.

Of note for this clone: Gene names and germline match the mouse. The CDR3 end is not reached by the read, which stops 1 residue before it; the germline J gene fills it in. The chain links TRBV23 to TRBJ2-4; the DNA was not used to check the table's D call, TRBD1. Germline V gene data show CDR1 as KGHTA and CDR2 as FQNQQP. This CDR3 spans 14 amino acids. CDR3 bases read: TGCTCCAGCAGTGCCGGGACAAGTCAAAACACCTTGTAC. Its translation: CSSSAGTSQNTLY. The whole CDR3 protein is CSSSAGTSQNTLYF.

This clone has only a few counts. Germline and genes: mouse. The DNA ends 1 residue before the CDR3 does, and the rest of the CDR3 is filled in from the germline J gene. The V call is TRBV23, the J call TRBJ2-7. Germline values: CDR1 KGHTA, CDR2 FQNQQP. This CDR3 region has 12 residues. CDR3: CSSSSRSYEQYF. The DNA read from the CDR3 is TGCTCCAGCAGTTCGCGGTCCTATGAACAGTAC.

Regarding this clone: Gene and germline names: mouse. The observed sequence ends 1 residue before the CDR3 terminus, with the missing tail filled in from the germline J gene. V is TRBV26 and J is TRBJ1-1; D may be TRBD1 (5 bases). Germline V gives CDR1 KGHPV, CDR2 FQNQEV (reference sequence). The CDR3 has 14 amino acids. Trimming removed 2 bases at V and 0 bases at J, with 7 bases between. Incomplete CDR3 DNA: TGTGCCAGCAGTCTGGGACAAGCAAACACAGAAGTCTTC. Residues: CASSLGQANTEVF. The whole CDR3 is CASSLGQANTEVFF.

On this clone itself: Genes here carry mouse names. The read halts 1 residue ahead of the CDR3 end, with the missing end drawn from the germline J gene. The chain uses TRBV4 and TRBJ2-4; perhaps TRBD2 as D (6 bases). The germline gives CDR1 LGHDT, CDR2 YNNKQL (reference sequence). Trimming left V 3 bases short and J 4 bases short, with 8 bases between. This CDR3 is built from 13 residues. The CDR3 here is CASSYAGENTLYF. CDR3 DNA, as far as it was read: TGTGCCAGCAGCTATGCTGGGGAAAACACCTTGTAC.

This clone counts as large (0.1 to 1%). Mouse names are used for the genes. The CDR3 goes on 1 residue after the read ends, and that part is filled in from the germline J gene. The genes are TRBV23 and TRBJ1-3; TRBD1 was called by the table and not checked on the DNA. CDR1 is KGHTA and CDR2 is FQNQQP in the germline V gene. The CDR3 loop spans 14 amino acids. CDR3 amino acids: CSSSRQGAGNTLYF. The covered CDR3 bases are TGCTCCAGCAGTCGACAGGGGGCTGGAAATACGCTCTAT.

A remark on this clone: Gene names are the mouse ones. The read terminates 1 residue ahead of where the CDR3 ends, so the germline J gene completes it. The chain carries TRBV2 and TRBJ2-5; TRBD1 matches at 8 bases. J was trimmed by 5 bases and V by 0 bases; bases with no gene match: 4. CDR1 LGHNA and CDR2 YSYQKL come from the germline V gene. The CDR3 extends over 15 amino acids. The chain's CDR3 is CASSQEGRGRDTQYF. CDR3 DNA (partial): TGTGCCAGCAGCCAAGAAGGCAGGGGGCGAGACACCCAGTAC.

This clone was seen just once. Germline and genes here are mouse. The read comes to an end 1 residue before the CDR3 does, leaving the germline J gene to fill in the end. This chain links TRBV26 with TRBJ1-1, with D perhaps TRBD1 (5 bases). Trimming removed 0 bases at V and 6 bases at J, with 8 bases between. The germline gives CDR1 KGHPV, CDR2 FQNQEV (reference sequence). The CDR3 contains 13 residues. The sequenced part of the CDR3 DNA is TGTGCCAGCAGTCTGTCCGGGGCGGCAGAAGTCTTC. Translated, it gives CASSLSGAAEVF. The entire CDR3 protein is CASSLSGAAEVFF.

By sample share, this clone is medium-sized. The gene names given are mouse names. From the germline J gene comes the end of the CDR3, since the read stops 1 residue before it. V gene TRBV26 combines with J gene TRBJ2-3; D is uncertain. V gave up 5 bases and J gave up 0 bases, with 12 bases separating them. CDR1 is KGHPV, CDR2 FQNQEV, per germline (reference sequence). This CDR3 comprises 15 residues. CDR3 region: CASSRIQGSAETLYF. The sequenced CDR3 bases are TGTGCCAGCAGTAGAATTCAAGGGAGTGCAGAAACGCTGTAT.

Points on this clone: Gene names refer to mouse genes. The observed sequence ends 1 residue before the CDR3 terminus, with the missing tail filled in from the germline J gene. The chain links TRBV24 to TRBJ1-2; D remains ambiguous. This CDR3 has 13 amino acids. CDR1 KGHTA and CDR2 FRNEEI come from the germline V gene. V was shortened by 1 base and J by 1 base, with 4 bases between the two germline ends. The CDR3 sequence: CASSLSINSDYTF. The sequenced CDR3 bases are TGTGCCAGCAGTCTGTCAATAAACTCCGACTACACC.

A word on this clone: Mouse gene names apply. The CDR3 extends 1 residue past the end of the read, so its final part is completed from the germline J gene. The V and J genes are TRBV13-1 and TRBJ1-6; 7 positions agree with TRBD1. TRBJ1-6 is an open reading frame whose function is uncertain. V lost 3 bases to trimming and J lost 7 bases; unmatched junction nucleotides: 1. Germline CDR1 is NSHNY and CDR2 is SYGAGN. The CDR3 totals 13 residues. CDR3 DNA (partial): TGTGCCAGCAGTGGGGGACAGAATTCGCCCCTCTAC. This codes for CASSGGQNSPLY. The CDR3, in full, reads CASSGGQNSPLYF.

This clone showed up just a few times. Mouse gene names and germline throughout. The sequence runs out 1 residue before the end of the CDR3; the remainder is reconstructed from the germline J gene. V and J are TRBV12-1 and TRBJ2-7; no firm D call. V lost 0 bases and J 7 bases, leaving 12 bases between the germline ends. CDR1 SGHSN and CDR2 HYEKVE come from the germline V gene. CDR3 length equals 13 residues. The CDR3 protein is CASSLVGEGEQYF. The part of the CDR3 DNA that was read is TGTGCCAGCTCTCTCGTCGGGGAAGGGGAACAGTAC.

Notes on this clone: Germline and genes: mouse. Read coverage stops 1 residue before the CDR3 terminus; the germline J gene supplies the remainder. The V call is TRBV26, the J call TRBJ2-2, with D possibly TRBD1 on 6 matching bases. CDR1 and CDR2 from the germline V gene are KGHPV and FQNQEV (reference sequence). CDR3 length: 15 amino acids. V shed 3 bases and J shed 0 bases, with 8 bases lying between them. The CDR3 sequence is CASSLGTTNTGQLYF. CDR3 DNA (partial): TGTGCCAGCAGTCTCGGGACAACAAACACCGGGCAGCTCTAC.

For this clone: Gene names refer to mouse genes. The read ends 1 residue early relative to the CDR3; the germline J gene fills the gap. The rearrangement uses TRBV3 and TRBJ2-3; 13 bases line up with TRBD2. CDR3 size: 17 residues. Germline V gives CDR1 SNHLY, CDR2 FYNGKV (reference sequence). With 5 bases clipped from V and 1 base from J, the junction kept 6 bases outside the gene matches. CDR3 DNA, as far as it was read: TGTGCCAGCAGCCCGGGACTGGGGGGGGCGGGTGCAGAAACGCTGTAT. It codes for CASSPGLGGAGAETLY. The complete CDR3 protein is CASSPGLGGAGAETLYF.

This clone is termed medium-sized. All gene names here are mouse names. The sequence runs out 1 residue before the end of the CDR3; the remainder is reconstructed from the germline J gene. This chain uses TRBV26 with TRBJ2-4; D gene ambiguous. V dropped 4 bases and J dropped 0 bases, with 8 bases sitting between them. Looked up from germline, CDR1 is KGHPV and CDR2 is FQNQEV (reference sequence). The length of the CDR3 is 14 residues. CDR3 bases read: TGTGCCAGCAGTCCCAGAACTAGTCAAAACACCTTGTAC. This encodes CASSPRTSQNTLY. The CDR3 in its entirety is CASSPRTSQNTLYF.

Sample share makes this clone medium-sized. These gene names are mouse names. The CDR3 extends 1 residue past the end of the read, so its final part is completed from the germline J gene. The rearrangement uses TRBV26 and TRBJ1-6; no reliable D call. TRBJ1-6 is placed among ORFs of uncertain function. CDR1 KGHPV and CDR2 FQNQEV come from the germline V gene (reference sequence). Trimming stripped 1 base from V and 1 base from J, with 5 bases between. This CDR3 is 15 amino acids long. Incomplete CDR3 DNA: TGTGCCAGCAGTCTGTTGGGGTCCTATAATTCGCCCCTCTAC. Translation gives CASSLLGSYNSPLY. The CDR3 in its entirety is CASSLLGSYNSPLYF.

This clone is judged medium-sized (0.01 to 0.1%). The genes and germline here are from mouse. Sequencing ends 1 residue short of the CDR3 end; the germline J gene provides the rest. The J gene is TRBJ1-5, the V gene TRBV26; TRBD1 might be the D (5 bases). Germline CDR1 and CDR2: KGHPV and FQNQEV (reference sequence). This CDR3 has 13 amino acids. Trimming stripped 6 bases from V and 3 bases from J, with 9 bases between. The CDR3 bases that were read are TGTGCCAGCAGGAGGACATTCAACCAGGCTCCGCTT. Protein product: CASRRTFNQAPL. The whole CDR3 protein is CASRRTFNQAPLF.

This clone has a handful of counts. Genes and germline come from the mouse. The CDR3 goes on 1 residue after the read ends, and that part is filled in from the germline J gene. The chain employs TRBV3 and TRBJ1-1; 7 bases match TRBD1. This CDR3 is 14 amino acids long. Unmatched junction bases numbered 3, after V lost 5 bases and J lost 0 bases. The germline gives CDR1 SNHLY, CDR2 FYNGKV (reference sequence). CDR3 amino acids: CASSRQGANTEVFF. CDR3 DNA (partial): TGTGCCAGCAGCAGACAGGGTGCAAACACAGAAGTCTTC.

A remark on this clone: Gene and germline names: mouse. The read halts 1 residue ahead of the CDR3 end, with the missing end drawn from the germline J gene. V is TRBV26 and J is TRBJ1-1; D may be TRBD1 (5 bases). This CDR3 is 13 amino acids long. From germline, CDR1 is KGHPV and CDR2 FQNQEV (reference sequence). V was trimmed by 4 bases and J by 2 bases, leaving 8 bases between them. The part of the CDR3 DNA that was read is TGTGCCAGCAGTCCCCAGGGTAACACAGAAGTCTTC. Amino acid sequence: CASSPQGNTEVF. The full-length CDR3 reads as CASSPQGNTEVFF.

This clone counts as large. Gene names are the mouse ones. The read comes to an end 1 residue before the CDR3 does, leaving the germline J gene to fill in the end. The chain links TRBV4 to TRBJ2-4; D gene unclear. This CDR3 is built from 12 residues. V was clipped by 3 bases and J by 1 base, with 2 bases between them. Germline CDR1 LGHDT, CDR2 YNNKQL (reference sequence). The sequenced part of the CDR3 DNA is TGTGCCAGCAGCTACGGTCAAAACACCTTGTAC. Translation gives CASSYGQNTLY. The entire CDR3 protein is CASSYGQNTLYF.

This clone was seen a few times. Mouse names are used for the genes. The read ends 1 residue early relative to the CDR3; the germline J gene fills the gap. The rearrangement joins TRBV3 to TRBJ2-1; D call uncertain. Germline V gene data show CDR1 as SNHLY and CDR2 as FYNGKV (reference sequence). V was shortened by 3 bases and J by 9 bases, with 6 bases between the two germline ends. There are 11 residues in the CDR3. The CDR3 bases that were read are TGTGCCAGCAGCTTCGGCAATGAGCAGTTC. Protein product: CASSFGNEQF. The full CDR3 reads CASSFGNEQFF.

This clone is categorized as medium-sized. Germline and genes here are mouse. The DNA ends 1 residue before the CDR3 does, and the rest of the CDR3 is filled in from the germline J gene. The V gene is TRBV26, the J gene TRBJ2-5; 10 bases match TRBD2. V trimming: 2 bases; J trimming: 7 bases; junction bases outside the gene matches: 3. This CDR3 comprises 14 residues. Germline-derived CDR1 and CDR2 are KGHPV and FQNQEV (reference sequence). CDR3 loop: CASSLGTGANTQYF. The part of the CDR3 DNA that was read is TGTGCCAGCAGTCTGGGGACTGGGGCCAACACCCAGTAC.

This clone appeared a few times. Mouse germline and gene names are used. The sequence runs out 1 residue before the end of the CDR3; the remainder is reconstructed from the germline J gene. The chain is built from TRBV14 and TRBJ2-3; D unresolved. The V gene's germline CDR1 is SGHDT and CDR2 FRDEAV. Trimming took off 4 bases at V and 6 bases at J, with 6 bases between the two ends. The CDR3 extends over 11 amino acids. CDR3 sequence reads: CASSPLETLYF. Partial CDR3 DNA: TGTGCCAGCAGTCCCCTCGAAACGCTGTAT.

As for this clone: The genes are named according to mouse. The CDR3 extends 1 residue past the end of the read, so its final part is completed from the germline J gene. The chain is built from TRBV1 and TRBJ2-5; TRBD2 agrees at 9 bases. The ends lost 0 bases at V and 3 bases at J; junction bases unmatched: 1. The CDR3 is made up of 15 amino acids. Per germline, CDR1 NSQYPW and CDR2 LRSPGD (reference sequence). CDR3 amino acids: CTCSADWGGQDTQYF. Incomplete CDR3 DNA: TGCACCTGCAGTGCAGACTGGGGGGGGCAAGACACCCAGTAC.

Only a few counts were recorded for this clone. Gene names refer to mouse genes. Read data end 1 residue before the CDR3 end; the end is taken from the germline J gene. This chain uses TRBV24 with TRBJ2-7; 7 bases map to TRBD1. V shed 2 bases and J 7 bases; nucleotides not matched to a gene: 5. The germline gives CDR1 KGHTA, CDR2 FRNEEI. This CDR3 region has 13 residues. CDR3 in amino acids: CASSLTGEEEQYF. CDR3 bases read: TGTGCCAGCAGTCTGACAGGGGAGGAGGAACAGTAC.